This T cell receptor beta chain was sequenced for a study of CD8+ T cells in alopecia areata. Study context: By percentage of affected scalp area, the severity of treated patients was scored. Points from the study as a whole: Lesional scalp exceeded normal scalp in clonality, especially in alopecia totalis/universalis.

The V segment lost 9 bases and the J segment 6 bases; nucleotides outside the gene matches: 6. This CDR3 has 13 residues. Germline V gene data show CDR1 as LNHDA and CDR2 as SQIVND (reference sequence). Comments on this clone: Its specificity is unknown.

Extraction and reverse transcription of RNA yielded cDNA as the sequencing template. TCRdb keeps only in-frame clones here, not all; method: immunoSEQ multiplex PCR. The sample lists some 95,000 clones, 44% occurring once. Noted treatment: oral pan-JAK inhibitor, 5-10 mg twice daily. Researchers gathered lesional scalp punch biopsies and peripheral blood from patients with alopecia areata. Source: CD8+ T cells sorted from blood, taken at week 24, from a patient treated with tofacitinib. The rearrangement joins TRBV19 to TRBJ2-1; TRBD1 matches 9 bases. This sequence originates from a human donor with alopecia areata. This CDR3 reads CASGTGSVNEQFF. The CDR3 region has the DNA TGTGCCAGCGGGACAGGGTCGGTCAATGAGCAGTTCTTC.